A single sample is the source of the 15 T cell receptor beta chains below, sequenced in a study of response to subunit inactivated influenza vaccine. TCRdb re-called the RT-PCR reads through MiXCR, storing one row per CDR3 protein. The data show 800,000 to 1,000,000 distinct CDR3 sequences, 21% seen once. This specimen consisted of PBMCs from blood, obtained around 5 days after vaccination. These TCRs come from a man aged 50-59 years who received an inactivated influenza vaccine.

This clonotype was observed a few times. V and J are TRBV9 and TRBJ1-2; 7 bases agree with TRBD1. CDR1 is SGDLS and CDR2 is YYNGEE in the germline V gene. The CDR3 covers 15 residues. J gave up 2 bases and V 3 bases, and 7 bases lay outside the gene matches. For the CDR3, the DNA is TGTGCCAGCAGCGCACTTGGACAGGCCAACTATGGCTACACCTTC. This sequence encodes CASSALGQANYGYTF.

This clonotype was observed a handful of times. The chain has TRBV11-2 and TRBJ2-7; perhaps D is TRBD1 or TRBD2 (6 bases each). Trimming shortened V by 1 base and J by 6 bases, and 16 bases separated the two germline ends. CDR3 length: 15 amino acids. Germline values: CDR1 SGHAT, CDR2 FQNNGV. CDR3 protein: CASSLVGKSGAEQYF. The CDR3 DNA sequence: TGTGCCAGCAGCTTAGTCGGCAAGTCGGGGGCCGAGCAGTACTTC.

This clonotype was seen a few times. J is TRBJ2-7 and V is TRBV5-4; 11 bases are a match to TRBD1. The V gene's germline CDR1 is SGHNT and CDR2 YYREEE (reference sequence). Trimming removed 5 bases from V and 7 bases from J; junction bases left unmatched: 5. The length of the CDR3 is 13 residues. CDR3 residues: CASRTGTGGEQYF. DNA of the CDR3: TGTGCCAGCAGGACCGGGACAGGGGGAGAGCAGTACTTC.

This clonotype was seen more than once but under ten times. The rearrangement uses TRBV10-2 and TRBJ2-7; D is uncertain. V lost 4 bases, J lost 3 bases, and 7 bases lay in between. CDR1 and CDR2 from the germline V gene are WSHSY and SAAADI. CDR3 length equals 12 residues. DNA of the CDR3: TGCGCCAGCAGTGTGCTTATCTACGAGCAGTACTTC. Residues: CASSVLIYEQYF.

The table lists this clonotype with a few counts. The chain couples TRBV2 to TRBJ1-2, with D unclear. This CDR3 has 14 residues. V dropped 8 bases and J dropped 2 bases, with 15 bases sitting between them. Germline V gene data show CDR1 as SNHLY and CDR2 as FYNNEI. The CDR3 protein is CASLANRGNYGYTF. CDR3 bases: TGTGCCAGCTTAGCCAACCGGGGAAACTATGGCTACACCTTC.

The chain carries TRBV20-1 and TRBJ2-3; 7 bases match TRBD2. The CDR3 spans 18 residues. V dropped 0 bases and J dropped 0; count of bases not matched to a gene: 12. Germline values: CDR1 DFQATT, CDR2 SNEGSKA (reference sequence). The CDR3, as DNA: TGCAGTGCTAGAGATCGAATGTTAGCGGGTTCTAGCACAGATACGCAGTATTTT. Translating it yields CSARDRMLAGSSTDTQYF.

This clonotype has only a few counts. The chain joins TRBV29-1 to TRBJ2-5; D is perhaps TRBD2 (6 bases). CDR3 length: 13 residues. V lost 7 bases and J lost 4, with 16 bases in between. Germline V gene data show CDR1 as SQVTM and CDR2 as ANQGSEA. The DNA for the CDR3 is TGCAGCGGTCTGGGCGGGATGGTAGAGACCCAGTACTTC. This translates into CSGLGGMVETQYF.

This clonotype was observed a few times. The chain carries TRBV6-2 or TRBV6-3 and TRBJ1-1, with unresolved D. The germline V and J ends were trimmed by 0 bases and 1 base, with 21 bases remaining between them. CDR1 is MNHEY, CDR2 SVGEGT, per germline. This CDR3 comprises 19 residues. For the CDR3, the DNA is TGTGCCAGCAGTTACTCCTGGCTCCCTATCCCCCTGGGGAACACTGAAGCTTTCTTT. Translated: CASSYSWLPIPLGNTEAFF.

This clonotype was observed many times. J is TRBJ1-3 and V is TRBV12-3 or TRBV12-4; 7 bases are shared with TRBD1. The CDR3 sequence is 15 residues long. V shed 6 bases and J 0 bases; nucleotides not matched to a gene: 5. CDR3 region: CASRPTGSSGNTIYF. CDR3 coding DNA: TGTGCCAGCAGGCCGACAGGGAGCTCTGGAAACACCATATATTTT.

This chain uses TRBV12-3 or TRBV12-4 with TRBJ2-7; a weak D match, TRBD2 (5 bases). V was cut by 5 bases and J by 0 bases, with 11 bases left in between. This CDR3 has 14 amino acids. CDR3 in amino acids: CASSPDWNSYEQYF. The DNA for the CDR3 is TGTGCCAGCAGTCCGGACTGGAACTCCTACGAGCAGTACTTC.

This clonotype appeared many times. The rearrangement uses TRBV11-2 and TRBJ2-3; 10 positions agree with TRBD1. This CDR3 has 18 residues. J was trimmed by 2 bases and V by 5 bases; bases with no gene match: 13. CDR1 and CDR2 (germline): SGHAT, FQNNGV. The CDR3 sequence is CASSPRILGQGNTDTQYF. The DNA of the CDR3 is TGTGCCAGCAGCCCCCGGATTTTGGGACAGGGGAACACAGATACGCAGTATTTT. Full variable domain (rest looked up from reference TRBV11-2 and TRBJ2-3): EAGVAQSPRYKIIEKRQSVAFWCNPISGHATLYWYQQILGQGPKLLIQFQNNGVVDDSQLPKDRFSAERLKGVDSTLKIQPAKLEDSAVYLCASSPRILGQGNTDTQYFGPGTRLTVL.

This clonotype was seen more than once but under ten times. This chain joins TRBV10-3 and TRBJ2-7, with D uncertain. The CDR3 loop spans 13 amino acids. Germline loops: CDR1 ENHRY, CDR2 SYGVKD. With 6 bases removed from V and 2 bases from J, the gap between germline ends came to 11 bases. CDR3 protein: CAIRDNGAYEQYF. CDR3 in DNA: TGTGCCATCAGAGACAACGGAGCCTACGAGCAGTACTTC.

This rearrangement joins TRBV28 to TRBJ2-7; the D call may be TRBD1 or TRBD2 (6 bases each). Trimming shortened V by 3 bases and J by 6 bases, and 21 bases separated the two germline ends. This CDR3 has 16 amino acids. Germline CDR1 and CDR2: MDHEN and SYDVKM. CDR3 sequence (DNA): TGTGCCAGCAGTTTTGGCGTGAAGGGGGGAGTCGGCGAGCAGTACTTC. It translates to CASSFGVKGGVGEQYF.

This clonotype was seen a few times. The rearrangement uses TRBV11-1 and TRBJ2-1, with D uncertain. The germline gives CDR1 SGHAT, CDR2 FQDESV (reference sequence). The CDR3 loop spans 13 amino acids. With 5 bases removed from V and 7 bases from J, the gap between germline ends came to 12 bases. This CDR3 is CASSPLGWNEQFF. CDR3 sequence (DNA): TGTGCCAGCAGCCCCCTTGGTTGGAATGAGCAGTTCTTC.

This sequence joins TRBV12-3 or TRBV12-4 and TRBJ2-5; 13 bases agree with TRBD2. The CDR3 is made up of 17 amino acids. V shed 4 bases, J shed 4 bases, and the junction held 9 bases outside the gene matches. CDR3 DNA: TGTGCCAGCAGTTCTAGGACTAGCGGGAGACTGGGAGAGACCCAGTACTTC. It translates to CASSSRTSGRLGETQYF.